This T cell receptor beta chain derives from a study of Ad26.COV2.S vaccination and SARS-CoV-2 variants. Whole-study findings and limits: Vaccinees and placebo recipients showed similar non-spike TCR breadth. Responses of T cells in total may have been underestimated by the TCR breadth and depth analyses.

Treatment indicated: around 19 received Ad26.COV2.S at low or high dose, single or two shots; several received placebo; per-sample allocation not given. Following the first vaccine or placebo injection, samples were taken on day 63. With V trimmed by 4 bases and J by 0 bases, 8 bases remained unmatched. CDR3 length equals 16 residues. Germline V CDR1 and CDR2: SNHLY, FYNNEI. The data were produced by immunoSEQ multiplex PCR, yet TCRdb's version contains in-frame clones alone and is incomplete. The table lists hundreds of thousands of clones, 87% of them singletons, with 3.4% in the top ten. This clone appeared a single time. Antigen specificity is unknown.

The chain combines TRBV2 with TRBJ1-2; 7 nucleotides agree with TRBD1. This sample comprised peripheral blood, obtained in a trial of Ad26.COV2.S vaccine versus placebo. The origin of this receptor is a person between 18 and 65 years old who received the Ad26.COV2.S COVID-19 vaccine or a placebo. This chain's CDR3 is CASSATPGTANYGYTF. The DNA of the CDR3 is TGTGCCAGCAGTGCTACTCCAGGGACAGCTAACTATGGCTACACCTTC.